Listed below are T cell receptor beta chains from one sample, sequenced in a study of T cells in localized non-small cell lung cancer. Sequencing used immunoSEQ multiplex PCR; TCRdb keeps in-frame clones, though not all of them. Among roughly 3,000 clones listed, about 26% were seen once. The sequences come from normal lung tissue next to the tumor, collected before any cancer treatment. These receptors were taken from a woman aged 35 to 75 with stage I lung adenocarcinoma. Both conserved end residues are part of each CDR3. The order of the fields is V gene, clone size, J gene, D gene, CDR3 length, CDR3 DNA, CDR3 protein. The D gene is left open where the match is weak. Part of the rows lack a size; the others show once, few, many or a class for expanded clones.

V gene: TRBV29-1
clone size: NA
J gene: TRBJ2-1
D gene: NA
CDR3 length: 12
CDR3 DNA: TGCAGCGTCCTTGGACGTAACAGTGAGCAGTTCTTC
CDR3 protein: CSVLGRNSEQFF

V gene: TRBV11-3
clone size: large
J gene: TRBJ2-1
D gene: TRBD2
CDR3 length: 17
CDR3 DNA: TGTGCCAGCAGCTTAGGAGGGCGGCCTAGCGGGACCGATGAGCAGTTCTTC
CDR3 protein: CASSLGGRPSGTDEQFF

V gene: TRBV6-1
clone size: NA
J gene: TRBJ1-5
D gene: NA
CDR3 length: 15
CDR3 DNA: TGTGCCATCAGTGAAGGGGACGCCTTACGTCAGCCCCAGCATTTT
CDR3 protein: CAISEGDALRQPQHF

V gene: TRBV9
clone size: NA
J gene: TRBJ2-2
D gene: NA
CDR3 length: 16
CDR3 DNA: TGTGCCAGCAGCGTAGATGGCCTAGGCGTCTCCGGGGAGCTGTTTTTT
CDR3 protein: CASSVDGLGVSGELFF

V gene: TRBV29-1
clone size: NA
J gene: TRBJ2-1
D gene: NA
CDR3 length: 14
CDR3 DNA: TGCAGCGTTGTCGGTCTAGCCTTCTACAATGAGCAGTTCTTC
CDR3 protein: CSVVGLAFYNEQFF

V gene: TRBV9
clone size: NA
J gene: TRBJ1-5
D gene: NA
CDR3 length: 14
CDR3 DNA: TGTGCCAGCAGCCCACGGGACGGTAATCAGCCCCAGCATTTT
CDR3 protein: CASSPRDGNQPQHF

V gene: TRBV2
clone size: NA
J gene: TRBJ1-4
D gene: NA
CDR3 length: 14
CDR3 DNA: TGTGCCAGCAGTGGGGGGGGAGCCTTTGAAAAACTGTTTTTT
CDR3 protein: CASSGGGAFEKLFF

V gene: TRBV6-8
clone size: medium-sized
J gene: TRBJ1-2
D gene: NA
CDR3 length: 15
CDR3 DNA: TGTGCCAGCAGTGACTCCGCGGCAGGGGAGTCTGGCTACACCTTC
CDR3 protein: CASSDSAAGESGYTF

V gene: TRBV18
clone size: NA
J gene: TRBJ1-5
D gene: NA
CDR3 length: 13
CDR3 DNA: TGTGCCAGCTCACCTGACAGAAATCAGCCCCAGCATTTT
CDR3 protein: CASSPDRNQPQHF

V gene: TRBV10-3
clone size: few
J gene: TRBJ2-7
D gene: TRBD1
CDR3 length: 16
CDR3 DNA: TGTGCCAGCAGTGAGAGATACGGGGGACAGGGCTACGAGCAGTACTTC
CDR3 protein: CASSERYGGQGYEQYF

V gene: TRBV19
clone size: few
J gene: TRBJ1-2
D gene: NA
CDR3 length: 11
CDR3 DNA: TGTGCCAGTAGTCGGTCTTATGGCTACACCTTC
CDR3 protein: CASSRSYGYTF

V gene: TRBV14
clone size: NA
J gene: TRBJ2-1
D gene: TRBD2
CDR3 length: 13
CDR3 DNA: TGTGCCAGCAGCCGTGGACTAGCGGGGTTTGTTTTCTTC
CDR3 protein: CASSRGLAGFVFF

V gene: TRBV9
clone size: few
J gene: TRBJ2-5
D gene: TRBD2
CDR3 length: 14
CDR3 DNA: TGTGCCAGCAGCCCCGGACTAGCAGAACAGACCCAGTACTTC
CDR3 protein: CASSPGLAEQTQYF

V gene: TRBV11-3
clone size: few
J gene: TRBJ2-2
D gene: NA
CDR3 length: 16
CDR3 DNA: TGTGCCAGCAGCTTCGGTCTGGACAGCCGCACCGGGGAGCTGTTTTTT
CDR3 protein: CASSFGLDSRTGELFF

V gene: TRBV11-3
clone size: NA
J gene: TRBJ2-2
D gene: NA
CDR3 length: 15
CDR3 DNA: TGTGCCAGCAGCTTGGACCCTCTCAGTACCGGGGAGCTGTTTTTT
CDR3 protein: CASSLDPLSTGELFF

V gene: TRBV7-5
clone size: NA
J gene: TRBJ2-1
D gene: NA
CDR3 length: 15
CDR3 DNA: TGTGCCAGCAGCTCCCAGCCCGGGTCAGAAAATGAGCAGTTCTTC
CDR3 protein: CASSSQPGSENEQFF

V gene: TRBV12-5
clone size: few
J gene: TRBJ2-3
D gene: NA
CDR3 length: 12
CDR3 DNA: TGTGCCAGCGGTAGTGACACAGATACGCAGTATTTT
CDR3 protein: CASGSDTDTQYF

V gene: TRBV11-3
clone size: NA
J gene: TRBJ1-1
D gene: NA
CDR3 length: 14
CDR3 DNA: TGTGCCAGCAGCTTAGATCCCGGGGCCACTGAAGCTTTCTTT
CDR3 protein: CASSLDPGATEAFF

V gene: TRBV6-8
clone size: NA
J gene: TRBJ2-1
D gene: TRBD2
CDR3 length: 14
CDR3 DNA: TGTGCCAGCAGAGGGACTAGCGGGGACAATGAGCAGTTCTTC
CDR3 protein: CASRGTSGDNEQFF

V gene: TRBV14
clone size: NA
J gene: TRBJ2-5
D gene: TRBD1
CDR3 length: 15
CDR3 DNA: TGTGCCAGCAGCCCGGGACAGGGCGGACAAGAGACCCAGTACTTC
CDR3 protein: CASSPGQGGQETQYF

V gene: TRBV12-2
clone size: few
J gene: TRBJ2-7
D gene: NA
CDR3 length: 14
CDR3 DNA: TGTGCCACTACTTCCGGGACAGGGACCCACGAGCAGTACTTC
CDR3 protein: CATTSGTGTHEQYF

V gene: TRBV6-8
clone size: NA
J gene: TRBJ2-2
D gene: NA
CDR3 length: 16
CDR3 DNA: TGTGCCAGCAGTTACTCCCCGACTGGGTACACCGGGGAGCTGTTTTTT
CDR3 protein: CASSYSPTGYTGELFF

V gene: TRBV10-2
clone size: NA
J gene: TRBJ2-3
D gene: TRBD2
CDR3 length: 16
CDR3 DNA: TGCGCCAGCAGCTATCATAGCGGGAGGGGGACAGATACGCAGTATTTT
CDR3 protein: CASSYHSGRGTDTQYF

V gene: TRBV19
clone size: NA
J gene: TRBJ1-1
D gene: NA
CDR3 length: 17
CDR3 DNA: TGTGCCAGCAACAATGGCCGGGGGGGCGCGTTAGACACTGAAGCTTTCTTT
CDR3 protein: CASNNGRGGALDTEAFF

V gene: TRBV5-1
clone size: NA
J gene: TRBJ1-1
D gene: NA
CDR3 length: 16
CDR3 DNA: TGCGCCAGCCGTCCCCCCGGAACAGGGATGAACACTGAAGCTTTCTTT
CDR3 protein: CASRPPGTGMNTEAFF

V gene: TRBV11-3
clone size: medium-sized
J gene: TRBJ2-3
D gene: NA
CDR3 length: 15
CDR3 DNA: TGTGCCAGCAGCTTCTCTCTTGACTCCTCGGATACGCAGTATTTT
CDR3 protein: CASSFSLDSSDTQYF

V gene: TRBV29-1
clone size: NA
J gene: TRBJ1-2
D gene: NA
CDR3 length: 13
CDR3 DNA: TGCAGCGCCGCGCCGAGTCGGGATGGTGGCTACACCTTC
CDR3 protein: CSAAPSRDGGYTF

V gene: TRBV19
clone size: NA
J gene: TRBJ2-7
D gene: NA
CDR3 length: 13
CDR3 DNA: TGTGCCAGTAGTATTGATGTAGCCTACGAGCAGTACTTC
CDR3 protein: CASSIDVAYEQYF

V gene: TRBV15
clone size: NA
J gene: TRBJ2-6
D gene: NA
CDR3 length: 14
CDR3 DNA: TGTGCCACCAGCAGGGAAACTGGGGCCAACGTCCTGACTTTC
CDR3 protein: CATSRETGANVLTF

V gene: TRBV29-1
clone size: NA
J gene: TRBJ2-7
D gene: NA
CDR3 length: 12
CDR3 DNA: TGCAGCGTGGGGGACTTCGACGGCGAGCAGTACTTC
CDR3 protein: CSVGDFDGEQYF

V gene: TRBV9
clone size: NA
J gene: TRBJ2-7
D gene: TRBD2
CDR3 length: 15
CDR3 DNA: TGTGCCAGCACCGTTGGGTGGACTAGCATCTACGAGCAGTACTTC
CDR3 protein: CASTVGWTSIYEQYF

V gene: TRBV7-2
clone size: NA
J gene: TRBJ2-1
D gene: TRBD2
CDR3 length: 13
CDR3 DNA: TGTGCCAGCTGTAGCGGGGGCTACAATGAGCAGTTCTTC
CDR3 protein: CASCSGGYNEQFF